The 28 T cell receptor beta chains in this list originate from one sample, sequenced in a study of blood T cell repertoires in COVID-19. Repertoires were generated with immunoSEQ multiplex PCR, while TCRdb's copy carries only in-frame clones and drops some. The sample has about 24,000 clones, roughly 87% seen once. The sequencing sample was made of peripheral blood. The receptors were sampled from a man between 65 and 85 years old with acute or convalescent COVID-19.

The chain joins TRBV6-5 to TRBJ2-2, with D perhaps matching TRBD1 (6 bases). In germline, CDR1 is MNHEY, CDR2 SVGAGI. V was cut by 4 bases and J by 6 bases, with 15 bases left in between. The CDR3 is 15 amino acids. The CDR3 nucleotides are TGTGCCAGCAGTTTACAGGGAGCTGAGGCCGGGGAGCTGTTTTTT. This gives the protein CASSLQGAEAGELFF.

V usage is TRBV27 and J usage is TRBJ2-5; the D gene is possibly TRBD1 (5 bases). CDR1 and CDR2 (germline): MNHEY, SMNVEV (reference sequence). The V end was cut by 2 bases, the J end by 2 bases, with 12 bases between. This CDR3 has 15 residues. CDR3 bases: TGTGCCAGCAGTTTAAGTTGGGCAGGGCAAGAGACCCAGTACTTC. It yields the protein CASSLSWAGQETQYF.

V and J are TRBV4-1 and TRBJ2-7; no reliable D call. V was pared by 0 bases and J by 0 bases, with 9 bases between. The germline gives CDR1 MGHRA, CDR2 YSYEKL. The CDR3 extends over 15 amino acids. CDR3 sequence reads: CASSQEVHRSYEQYF. For the CDR3, the DNA is TGCGCCAGCAGCCAAGAAGTACACCGCTCCTACGAGCAGTACTTC.

The chain carries TRBV27 and TRBJ2-1; 7 nucleotides agree with TRBD2. V was pared by 3 bases and J by 0 bases, with 2 bases of the junction left unmatched. Germline V lookup: CDR1 MNHEY, CDR2 SMNVEV (reference sequence). CDR3 length equals 15 residues. This CDR3 reads CASSLERGSYNEQFF. The CDR3 nucleotides read TGTGCCAGCAGTTTGGAGCGGGGCTCCTACAATGAGCAGTTCTTC.

V gene TRBV30 combines with J gene TRBJ1-5; D is unclear. CDR3 length: 13 amino acids. Germline V gene lookup returns CDR1 GTSNPN and CDR2 SVGIG (reference sequence). The ends were cut back, 0 bases at V and 5 bases at J, with 8 bases in the middle. The CDR3 is CAWSVHRDQPQHF. CDR3 bases: TGTGCCTGGAGTGTTCACAGAGATCAGCCCCAGCATTTT.

The CDR3 DNA reads TGTGCCAGCAGCAAAGGACAGGGGGCAATCGACACTGAAGCTTTCTTT. Its protein product is CASSKGQGAIDTEAFF. This chain links TRBV5-8 with TRBJ1-1; 11 bases are a match to TRBD1. Germline V lookup: CDR1 SGHTS, CDR2 YDEGEE. V was pared by 4 bases and J by 3 bases, with 8 bases of the junction left unmatched. The CDR3 length is 16 residues.

The gene calls are TRBV2 and TRBJ1-2; TRBD1 agrees at 7 bases. Germline V CDR1 and CDR2: SNHLY, FYNNEI. The CDR3 is 14 amino acids. The J segment lost 7 bases and the V segment lost 2 bases, leaving 7 bases of the junction unmatched. CDR3 residues: CASSEIRGSGGYTF. In DNA, the CDR3 is TGTGCCAGCAGTGAAATCAGGGGGAGCGGTGGCTACACCTTC.

The gene calls are TRBV19 and TRBJ2-3, with 10 bases aligning to TRBD2. The CDR3 sequence is 17 residues long. CDR1 is LNHDA, CDR2 SQIVND, per germline (reference sequence). Unmatched junction bases numbered 12, after V lost 5 bases and J lost 4 bases. The DNA for the CDR3 is TGTGCCAGTAGTTCCCCCGGGGCTAGCGGGAGAGCAGATACGCAGTATTTT. This sequence encodes CASSSPGASGRADTQYF.

This sequence joins TRBV29-1 and TRBJ2-1; D unclear. Trimming took off 7 bases at V and 0 bases at J, with 4 bases between the two ends. The CDR3 length is 11 residues. Germline values: CDR1 SQVTM, CDR2 ANQGSEA. For the CDR3, the DNA is TGCAGCGGTCACTCCTACAATGAGCAGTTCTTC. It is translated as CSGHSYNEQFF.

Regarding this clone: A junction end diverges from the germline sequence, so it may reflect a read error. The rearrangement joins TRBV3-1 (or the pseudogene TRBV3-2) to TRBJ2-7, with 7 bases matching TRBD2. Germline loops: CDR1 LGHDT, CDR2 YNNKEL (reference sequence). The CDR3 sequence is 12 residues long. The chain's CDR3 is CASSQDPGGIIF. The CDR3 nucleotides are TGTGCCAGCAGCCAAGATCCCGGGGGGATAATATTC.

The genes are TRBV6-5 and TRBJ2-5; TRBD1 matches 10 bases. CDR3 length equals 14 residues. With 6 bases clipped from V and 7 bases from J, the junction kept 8 bases outside the gene matches. CDR1 is MNHEY, CDR2 SVGAGI, per germline. CDR3 sequence reads: CASRPGQGFGTQYF. The CDR3 DNA reads TGTGCCAGCAGACCGGGACAGGGGTTCGGGACCCAGTACTTC.

V and J are TRBV7-8 and TRBJ2-6, with 7 positions matching TRBD2. The CDR3 contains 15 residues. In germline, CDR1 is SGHVS, CDR2 FQNEAQ. The V and J ends lost 5 bases and 7 bases, in that order; junction bases with no gene match: 8. CDR3: CASSPGREGANVLTF. The CDR3 DNA reads TGTGCCAGCAGCCCTGGGAGGGAAGGCGCCAACGTCCTGACTTTC. The variable domain in full, with the rest retrieved from reference TRBV7-8 and TRBJ2-6, is GAGVSQSPRYKVAKRGQDVALRCDPISGHVSLFWYQQALGQGPEFLTYFQNEAQLDKSGLPSDRFFAERPEGSVSTLKIQRTQQEDSAVYLCASSPGREGANVLTFGAGSRLTVL.

A single count supports this clone. J is TRBJ2-3 and V is TRBV6-5; 7 nucleotides line up with TRBD2. With 5 bases clipped from V and 3 bases from J, the junction kept 2 bases outside the gene matches. The germline gives CDR1 MNHEY, CDR2 SVGAGI. This CDR3 has 13 residues. As DNA, the CDR3 is TGTGCCAGCAGTCTCGGGGGGACAGATACGCAGTATTTT. As protein: CASSLGGTDTQYF.

The chain uses TRBV10-3 and TRBJ2-1; D might be TRBD2 (5 bases). This CDR3 region has 14 residues. The germline CDR1 and CDR2 sequences are ENHRY and SYGVKD. Trimming removed 1 base from V and 4 bases from J, with 8 bases in between. CDR3 in DNA: TGTGCCATCAGTGAGTTTAGGGAGTACAATGAGCAGTTCTTC. Residues: CAISEFREYNEQFF.

The rearrangement links TRBV11-2 to TRBJ1-2; D call uncertain. V was cut by 0 bases and J by 5 bases, with 10 bases left in between. Germline V gives CDR1 SGHAT, CDR2 FQNNGV. This CDR3 is built from 14 residues. The DNA for the CDR3 is TGTGCCAGCAGCTTAGATCTGAGTCTTTATGGCTACACCTTC. Translated, it gives CASSLDLSLYGYTF.

V gene TRBV2 combines with J gene TRBJ1-2; 8 nucleotides agree with TRBD1. V was pared by 7 bases and J by 2 bases, with 3 bases of the junction left unmatched. Germline CDR1 is SNHLY and CDR2 is FYNNEI. This CDR3 contains 13 residues. The CDR3: CASTRQGNYGYTF. CDR3 nucleotides: TGTGCCAGCACCCGACAGGGGAACTATGGCTACACCTTC.

The chain has TRBV20-1 and TRBJ2-1; 7 bases map to TRBD1. CDR3 length equals 15 residues. V was pared by 3 bases and J by 4 bases, with 9 bases of the junction left unmatched. Germline CDR1 is DFQATT and CDR2 is SNEGSKA (reference sequence). CDR3 sequence (DNA): TGCAGTGCTAGTAAAGACAGGGCTTCTTACAATGAGCAGTTCTTC. Residues: CSASKDRASYNEQFF.

This clone was found once. CDR3 in DNA: TGTGCTAGTGGTTTAGATAGCGGGACTGAGCAGTTCTTC. Residues: CASGLDSGTEQFF. This sequence joins TRBV12-5 and TRBJ2-1, with 8 nucleotides matching TRBD2. Germline assignment: CDR1 LGHNT and CDR2 FRNRAP. V dropped 3 bases and J dropped 9; count of bases not matched to a gene: 4. This CDR3 has 13 residues.

V and J are TRBV28 and TRBJ2-1; a possible D gene is TRBD1 (5 bases). In germline, CDR1 is MDHEN, CDR2 SYDVKM. The CDR3 consists of 14 residues. Trimming took 4 bases from V and 7 from J, leaving 14 bases between them. The CDR3 spells CASSSGPPENEQFF. As DNA, the CDR3 is TGTGCCAGCAGTTCAGGGCCCCCAGAAAATGAGCAGTTCTTC.

The chain couples TRBV20-1 to TRBJ2-7, with D possibly matching TRBD1 (6 bases). The length of the CDR3 is 16 residues. Germline assignment: CDR1 DFQATT and CDR2 SNEGSKA (reference sequence). The ends were cut back, 3 bases at V and 0 bases at J, with 18 bases in the middle. The DNA of the CDR3 is TGCAGTGCTAGTCCGAGGGGGACGCCCGGCTCCTACGAGCAGTACTTC. This translates into CSASPRGTPGSYEQYF.

This clone appeared a few times. CDR3 bases: TGTGCCAGCAGTTGGACGCAGGGGGCCACTGAAGCTTTCTTT. Translating gives CASSWTQGATEAFF. V is TRBV28 and J is TRBJ1-1, with 8 positions matching TRBD1. This CDR3 spans 14 amino acids. V lost 4 bases to trimming and J lost 4 bases; unmatched junction nucleotides: 5. Germline V lookup: CDR1 MDHEN, CDR2 SYDVKM.

The chain links TRBV18 to TRBJ2-7; unclear D gene. With 4 bases removed from V and 0 bases from J, the gap between germline ends came to 7 bases. Germline CDR1 and CDR2: KGHSH and LQKENI. This CDR3 is 13 amino acids long. The CDR3 coding sequence is TGTGCCAGCTCACAGTCCTACTCCTACGAGCAGTACTTC. Amino acid sequence: CASSQSYSYEQYF.

CDR3 in DNA: TGCGCCAGCAGCCAAGAAAATCCGGGGTTTGTCACTAACTATGGCTACACCTTC. Translated: CASSQENPGFVTNYGYTF. The rearrangement joins TRBV4-1 to TRBJ1-2; D remains ambiguous. V lost 0 bases and J 0 bases, leaving 17 bases between the germline ends. Germline CDR1 reads MGHRA; CDR2 reads YSYEKL. The CDR3 totals 18 residues.

The chain combines TRBV13 with TRBJ1-1; TRBD1 might be the D (5 bases). Trimming took 6 bases from V and 7 from J, leaving 12 bases between them. The germline V gene encodes CDR1 PRHDT and CDR2 FYEKMQ (reference sequence). The CDR3 runs to 12 residues. The CDR3 nucleotides read TGTGCCAGCAGTCCGCGCGGGGGTGAAGCTTTCTTT. It specifies CASSPRGGEAFF.

The CDR3 DNA sequence: TGTGCCACCAGTGAAACAGGGGGGGAAAAACTGTTTTTT. Its protein product is CATSETGGEKLFF. The V call is TRBV24-1, the J call TRBJ1-4; 8 bases agree with TRBD1. The CDR3 spans 13 residues. Trimming at V came to 4 bases and at J to 8 bases, leaving 2 bases not matched to a gene. Germline CDR1 and CDR2: KGHDR and SFDVKD.

The chain links TRBV6-5 to TRBJ1-1; D unclear. The CDR3 sequence is 15 residues long. The germline V gene encodes CDR1 MNHEY and CDR2 SVGAGI. V lost 0 bases to trimming and J lost 1 base, with 9 bases between them. In nucleotides, the CDR3 is TGTGCCAGCAGTTACTCACAAAATGGGAACACTGAAGCTTTCTTT. Its translation is CASSYSQNGNTEAFF.

The chain uses TRBV18 and TRBJ1-2; D may be TRBD1 (5 bases). Germline loops: CDR1 KGHSH, CDR2 LQKENI. The CDR3 covers 14 residues. Deletions cut 2 bases from V and 0 bases from J, with 7 bases between. CDR3 amino acids: CASSPDRANYGYTF. DNA of the CDR3: TGTGCCAGCTCACCAGACAGAGCTAACTATGGCTACACCTTC.

The chain links TRBV15 to TRBJ1-6; D unclear. Trimming cost V 4 bases and J 10 bases, with 17 bases left between them. This CDR3 region has 15 residues. The germline V gene encodes CDR1 LNHNV and CDR2 YYDKDF (reference sequence). Written as DNA, the CDR3 is TGTGCCACCAGCACGACCGGGGTAGGGCAGTCACCCCTCCACTTT. It yields the protein CATSTTGVGQSPLHF.